One sample yielded the 19 T cell receptor beta chains listed below, sequenced in a study of control samples from healthy donors and cancer patients. Measured with immunoSEQ multiplex PCR; TCRdb has only the in-frame clones, and not every one. Among approximately 82,000 clones listed, just under 95% were seen once. Sequencing input: blood. The receptor source for this set is a woman aged 18-29 years in good health.

The chain is built from TRBV19 and TRBJ1-3; D gene uncertain. The CDR3 is made up of 12 amino acids. The V gene's germline CDR1 is LNHDA and CDR2 SQIVND (reference sequence). Trimming took 7 bases from V and 0 from J, leaving 4 bases between them. Here the CDR3 reads CASTSSGNTIYF. The CDR3 nucleotides are TGTGCCAGTACAAGCTCTGGAAACACCATATATTTT.

V and J are TRBV19 and TRBJ2-1; 7 nucleotides match TRBD1. The CDR3 is 14 amino acids. In germline, CDR1 is LNHDA, CDR2 SQIVND (reference sequence). The V and J ends lost 9 bases and 1 base, in that order; junction bases with no gene match: 6. Here the CDR3 DNA reads TGTGCCAGCCATGGACAGGATTCCTACAATGAGCAGTTCTTC. Residues: CASHGQDSYNEQFF.

This chain connects TRBV20-1 to TRBJ2-5, with 8 bases matching TRBD2. Germline CDR1 and CDR2: DFQATT and SNEGSKA (reference sequence). J gave up 5 bases and V 6 bases, and 2 bases lay outside the gene matches. There are 11 residues in the CDR3. CDR3 coding DNA: TGCAGTGCCATAGCGGGGGAGACCCAGTACTTC. It specifies CSAIAGETQYF.

The rearrangement uses TRBV11-2 and TRBJ2-7, with D tentatively TRBD2 (5 bases). CDR3 size: 16 residues. CDR1 SGHAT and CDR2 FQNNGV come from the germline V gene. V lost 1 base and J lost 7, with 20 bases in between. CDR3 residues: CASSLVIASSSREQYF. The CDR3 DNA reads TGTGCCAGCAGCTTAGTTATAGCATCCTCTAGCAGGGAGCAGTACTTC.

The CDR3 here is CASSVFGTDTQYF. The CDR3 region has the DNA TGTGCCAGCAGCGTGTTCGGCACAGATACGCAGTATTTT. The chain employs TRBV9 and TRBJ2-3; D remains unclear. V gave up 2 bases and J gave up 1 base, with 5 bases separating them. Per the germline V gene, CDR1 is SGDLS and CDR2 is YYNGEE. The CDR3 spans 13 residues.

The rearrangement uses TRBV24-1 and TRBJ2-1; no reliable D call. Germline values: CDR1 KGHDR, CDR2 SFDVKD. The CDR3 totals 17 residues. Trimming took off 4 bases at V and 0 bases at J, with 15 bases between the two ends. CDR3 sequence: CATSDPDPRSSYNEQFF. The CDR3 DNA reads TGTGCCACCAGTGACCCTGACCCCCGAAGCTCCTACAATGAGCAGTTCTTC.

V usage is TRBV20-1 and J usage is TRBJ2-7, with D maybe TRBD2 (5 bases). Germline lookup yields CDR1 DFQATT and CDR2 SNEGSKA (reference sequence). The CDR3 has 12 amino acids. V shed 3 bases and J shed 3 bases, with 9 bases lying between them. The CDR3 reads CSASASLYEQYF. The DNA for the CDR3 is TGCAGTGCTAGTGCTAGCCTCTACGAGCAGTACTTC.

The chain links TRBV27 to TRBJ1-2; a possible D gene is TRBD1 (5 bases). CDR1 and CDR2 from the germline V gene are MNHEY and SMNVEV (reference sequence). This CDR3 has 14 residues. Trimming shortened V by 0 bases and J by 7 bases, and 12 bases separated the two germline ends. The CDR3 spells CASSLSGGGPGYTF. The DNA for the CDR3 is TGTGCCAGCAGTTTATCGGGGGGAGGACCTGGCTACACCTTC.

This clone came up once. The chain carries TRBV28 and TRBJ1-6; weak D call: TRBD1 (5 bases). From germline, CDR1 is MDHEN and CDR2 SYDVKM. V lost 8 bases to trimming and J lost 9 bases, with 11 bases between them. The CDR3 is 12 residues long. The CDR3, as DNA: TGTGCCAGCGAAAGGGGAGGTTCACCCCTCCACTTT. Encoded protein: CASERGGSPLHF.

V usage is TRBV18 and J usage is TRBJ2-1; D is possibly TRBD2 (5 bases). Trimming took off 6 bases at V and 2 bases at J, with 11 bases between the two ends. The CDR3 is made up of 14 amino acids. Germline CDR1 reads KGHSH; CDR2 reads LQKENI. CDR3 sequence: CASSPGTTYNEQFF. CDR3 in DNA: TGTGCCAGCTCCCCGGGAACCACCTACAATGAGCAGTTCTTC.

The J gene is TRBJ1-1, the V gene TRBV15; 8 bases align to TRBD1. The V and J ends lost 3 bases and 8 bases, in that order; junction bases with no gene match: 8. Germline V gene sequence: CDR1 LNHNV, CDR2 YYDKDF (reference sequence). The CDR3 length is 14 residues. CDR3 sequence (DNA): TGTGCCACCAGCAGTAGACAGGGGCTAGCGGAAGCTTTCTTT. Residues: CATSSRQGLAEAFF. The whole variable domain, filled in from reference TRBV15 and TRBJ1-1, reads DAMVIQNPRYQVTQFGKPVTLSCSQTLNHNVMYWYQQKSSQAPKLLFHYYDKDFNNEADTPDNFQSRRPNTSFCFLDIRSPGLGDTAMYLCATSSRQGLAEAFFGQGTRLTVV.

This sequence joins TRBV15 and TRBJ1-2; 9 nucleotides align to TRBD1. V trimming: 2 bases; J trimming: 7 bases; junction bases outside the gene matches: 5. The CDR3 covers 14 residues. From germline, CDR1 is LNHNV and CDR2 YYDKDF (reference sequence). The CDR3 bases are TGTGCCACCAGCAGAAGGGACAGGGAGGTTGGCTACACCTTC. Translation gives CATSRRDREVGYTF.

The chain combines TRBV12-3 or TRBV12-4 with TRBJ2-3; D ambiguous. CDR3 length equals 11 residues. V lost 7 bases, J lost 5 bases, and 7 bases lay in between. CDR3 protein: CASTLQDTQYF. The CDR3 DNA reads TGTGCCAGCACCCTCCAAGATACGCAGTATTTT.

The genes are TRBV4-2 and TRBJ1-2; TRBD1 is a possible D gene (5 bases). Germline-derived CDR1 and CDR2 are LGHNA and YNFKEQ. The CDR3 runs 15 residues. V was shortened by 3 bases and J by 4 bases, with 15 bases between the two germline ends. The DNA of the CDR3 is TGTGCCAGCAGCCAGGGGGAGCAATTCAGCTATGGCTACACCTTC. It translates to CASSQGEQFSYGYTF.

V and J are TRBV5-1 and TRBJ2-2; D unclear. CDR3 size: 14 residues. Trimming shortened V by 1 base and J by 1 base, and 5 bases separated the two germline ends. Germline V CDR1 and CDR2: SGHRS, YFSETQ. The CDR3 sequence is CASSLRQNTGELFF. The CDR3 DNA is TGCGCCAGCAGCTTGAGGCAGAACACCGGGGAGCTGTTTTTT.

The chain has TRBV4-1 and TRBJ2-7; 10 bases fit TRBD1. J gave up 3 bases and V 3 bases, and 8 bases lay outside the gene matches. The CDR3 spans 16 residues. CDR1 is MGHRA and CDR2 is YSYEKL in the germline V gene. CDR3 loop: CASSQNPGQGNYEQYF. CDR3 DNA sequence: TGCGCCAGCAGCCAGAATCCGGGACAGGGGAACTACGAGCAGTACTTC.

This chain connects TRBV19 to TRBJ1-6; no clear D. The CDR3 is 17 amino acids. Trimming stripped 4 bases from V and 1 base from J, with 14 bases between. Germline values: CDR1 LNHDA, CDR2 SQIVND (reference sequence). The CDR3 protein is CASSSGPGGSYNSPLHF. In DNA form, the CDR3 reads TGTGCCAGTAGTAGTGGCCCCGGCGGATCCTATAATTCACCCCTCCACTTT.

The chain joins TRBV5-1 to TRBJ2-2, with a possible D match to TRBD2 (6 bases). V was shortened by 4 bases and J by 0 bases, with 10 bases between the two germline ends. The germline CDR1 and CDR2 sequences are SGHRS and YFSETQ. This CDR3 region has 15 residues. CDR3 amino acids: CASSPSVANTGELFF. In DNA, the CDR3 is TGCGCCAGCAGCCCTAGCGTCGCGAACACCGGGGAGCTGTTTTTT.

This sequence joins TRBV5-1 and TRBJ1-2, with 7 bases that match TRBD1. Per germline, CDR1 SGHRS and CDR2 YFSETQ. The V segment lost 3 bases and the J segment 0 bases; nucleotides outside the gene matches: 11. The CDR3 spans 17 residues. Written as DNA, the CDR3 is TGCGCCAGCAGCTCGTTCGGGGACAGCAGGACTAACTATGGCTACACCTTC. Protein: CASSSFGDSRTNYGYTF.